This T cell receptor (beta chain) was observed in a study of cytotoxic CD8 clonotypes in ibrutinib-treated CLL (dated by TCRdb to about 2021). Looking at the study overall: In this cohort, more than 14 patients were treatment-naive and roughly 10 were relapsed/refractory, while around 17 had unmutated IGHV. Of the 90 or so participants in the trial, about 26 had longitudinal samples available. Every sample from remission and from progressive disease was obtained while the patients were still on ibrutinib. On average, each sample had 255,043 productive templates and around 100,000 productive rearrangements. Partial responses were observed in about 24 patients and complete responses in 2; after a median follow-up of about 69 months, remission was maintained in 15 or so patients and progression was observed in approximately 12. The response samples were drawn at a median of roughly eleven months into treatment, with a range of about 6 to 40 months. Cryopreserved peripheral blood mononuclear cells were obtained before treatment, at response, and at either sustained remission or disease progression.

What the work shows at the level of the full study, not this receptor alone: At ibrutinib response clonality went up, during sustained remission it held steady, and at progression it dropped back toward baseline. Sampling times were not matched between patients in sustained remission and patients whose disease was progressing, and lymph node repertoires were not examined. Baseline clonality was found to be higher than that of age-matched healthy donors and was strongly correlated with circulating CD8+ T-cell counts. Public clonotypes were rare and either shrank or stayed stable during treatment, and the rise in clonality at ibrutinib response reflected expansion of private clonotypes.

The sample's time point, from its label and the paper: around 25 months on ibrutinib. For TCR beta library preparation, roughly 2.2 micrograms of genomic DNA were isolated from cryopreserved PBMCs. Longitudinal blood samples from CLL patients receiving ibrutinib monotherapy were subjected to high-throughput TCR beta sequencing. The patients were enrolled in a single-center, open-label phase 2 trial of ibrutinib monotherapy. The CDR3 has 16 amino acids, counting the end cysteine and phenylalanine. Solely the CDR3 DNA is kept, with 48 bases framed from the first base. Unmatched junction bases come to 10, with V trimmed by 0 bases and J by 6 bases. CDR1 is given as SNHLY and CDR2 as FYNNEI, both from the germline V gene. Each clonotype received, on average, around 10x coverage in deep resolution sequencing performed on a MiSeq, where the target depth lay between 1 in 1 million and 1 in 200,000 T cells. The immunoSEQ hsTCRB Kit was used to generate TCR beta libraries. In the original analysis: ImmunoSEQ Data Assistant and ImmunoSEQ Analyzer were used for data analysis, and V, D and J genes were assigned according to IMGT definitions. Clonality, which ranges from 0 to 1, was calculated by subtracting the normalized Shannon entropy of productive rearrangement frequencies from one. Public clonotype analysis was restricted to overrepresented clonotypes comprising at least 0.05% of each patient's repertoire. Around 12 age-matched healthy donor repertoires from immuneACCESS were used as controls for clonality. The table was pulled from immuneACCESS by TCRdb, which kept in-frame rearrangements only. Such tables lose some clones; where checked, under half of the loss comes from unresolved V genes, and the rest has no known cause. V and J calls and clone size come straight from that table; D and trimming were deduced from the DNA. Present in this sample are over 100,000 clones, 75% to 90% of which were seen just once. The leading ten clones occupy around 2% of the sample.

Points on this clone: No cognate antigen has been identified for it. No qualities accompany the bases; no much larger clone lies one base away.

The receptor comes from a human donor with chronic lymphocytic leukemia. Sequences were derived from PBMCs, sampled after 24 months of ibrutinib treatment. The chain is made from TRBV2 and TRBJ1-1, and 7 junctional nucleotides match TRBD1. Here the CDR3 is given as CASSEASSRQGSEAFF. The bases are TGTGCCAGCAGTGAAGCGTCCAGCAGACAGGGCTCTGAAGCTTTCTTT. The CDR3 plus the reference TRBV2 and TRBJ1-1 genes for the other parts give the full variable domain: EPEVTQTPSHQVTQMGQEVILRCVPISNHLYFYWYRQILGQKVEFLVSFYNNEISEKSEIFDDQFSVERPDGSNFTLKIRSTKLEDSAMYFCASSEASSRQGSEAFFGQGTRLTVV.